The 24 T cell receptor beta chains listed next were all sequenced from one sample in a study of T cell responses to AZD1222 COVID-19 vaccine. Libraries were prepared by immunoSEQ multiplex PCR; TCRdb keeps only in-frame clonotypes and omits some of them. Here the sample spans more than 75,000 clones, about 90% being singletons. The starting material was peripheral blood, obtained on day 0 of AZD1222 vaccination. Receptors were obtained from an adult in good health.

The chain joins TRBV28 to TRBJ1-1; TRBD1 might be the D (5 bases). This CDR3 is built from 16 residues. Trimming shortened V by 5 bases and J by 5 bases, and 21 bases separated the two germline ends. The germline gives CDR1 MDHEN, CDR2 SYDVKM. The CDR3 bases are TGTGCCAGCAGTCCGAGAGGGCAGGGAAGTTCTACTGAAGCTTTCTTT. Its translation is CASSPRGQGSSTEAFF.

The chain is built from TRBV7-3 and TRBJ2-1; D gene ambiguous. From germline, CDR1 is SGHTA and CDR2 FQGTGA. V dropped 1 base and J dropped 5 bases, with 15 bases sitting between them. CDR3 length equals 16 residues. The CDR3 DNA reads as TGTGCCAGCAGCTTAAGGGGTGGCCCCCCAAACAATGAGCAGTTCTTC. It translates to CASSLRGGPPNNEQFF.

The V and J genes are TRBV9 and TRBJ2-7, with no clear D. CDR1 and CDR2 (germline): SGDLS, YYNGEE. V was shortened by 3 bases and J by 5 bases, with 21 bases between the two germline ends. This CDR3 comprises 16 residues. CDR3 nucleotide sequence: TGTGCCAGCAGCGCAGACCCGACGTTCCGGCCCCACGAGCAGTACTTC. This gives the protein CASSADPTFRPHEQYF.

V is TRBV5-6 and J is TRBJ1-5; no reliable D call. The V end was cut by 3 bases, the J end by 9 bases, with 19 bases between. The CDR3 length is 15 residues. The V gene's germline CDR1 is SGHDT and CDR2 YYEEEE. CDR3 sequence reads: CASSSGGSDLRPQHF. DNA for the CDR3: TGTGCCAGCAGCTCTGGAGGGTCGGACCTACGGCCCCAGCATTTT. Filled out from reference TRBV5-6 and TRBJ1-5, the complete variable domain reads DAGVTQSPTHLIKTRGQQVTLRCSPKSGHDTVSWYQQALGQGPQFIFQYYEEEERQRGNFPDRFSGHQFPNYSSELNVNALLLGDSALYLCASSSGGSDLRPQHFGDGTRLSIL.

The rearrangement links TRBV27 to TRBJ2-1; 13 nucleotides match TRBD2. V lost 5 bases to trimming and J lost 8 bases; unmatched junction nucleotides: 9. The CDR3 is 16 amino acids. Germline-derived CDR1 and CDR2 are MNHEY and SMNVEV (reference sequence). This chain's CDR3 is CASSLRTSGSRHEQFF. For the CDR3, the DNA is TGTGCCAGCAGTCTAAGGACTAGCGGGAGTCGGCATGAGCAGTTCTTC.

The gene calls are TRBV7-9 and TRBJ2-7; 9 positions match TRBD1. Trimming removed 6 bases from V and 1 base from J; junction bases left unmatched: 13. The V gene's germline CDR1 is SEHNR and CDR2 FQNEAQ (reference sequence). This CDR3 region has 17 residues. The CDR3 nucleotides read TGTGCCAGCAGTTTTACAGGGGGCGCCGTGGGGTCCTACGAGCAGTACTTC. It is translated as CASSFTGGAVGSYEQYF.

The V and J genes are TRBV7-5 and TRBJ1-1; the table's TRBD1 call for D was not verified on the DNA. TRBV7-5 is reported as a pseudogene. The CDR3 length is 14 residues. CDR3 amino acids: CARRPQTGVTEAFF. Written as DNA, the CDR3 is TGTGCCAGAAGACCCCAAACAGGGGTCACTGAAGCTTTCTTT.

The genes are TRBV28 and TRBJ2-7; TRBD2 is a possible D gene (5 bases). Trimming took off 2 bases at V and 2 bases at J, with 10 bases between the two ends. Germline CDR1 MDHEN, CDR2 SYDVKM. The CDR3 has 14 amino acids. The CDR3 DNA is TGTGCCAGCAGTTTACTTGAGACTACCTACGAGCAGTACTTC. Amino acid sequence: CASSLLETTYEQYF.

The chain couples TRBV6-2 or TRBV6-3 to TRBJ2-7; TRBD2 is a possible D gene (6 bases). CDR1 is MNHEY, CDR2 SVGEGT, per germline. The CDR3 is 15 amino acids. Trimming pared 6 bases from V and 3 bases from J, leaving 18 bases between. The CDR3 spells CASSPLDSGLYEQYF. In DNA form, the CDR3 reads TGTGCCAGCAGCCCCCTGGATAGCGGCCTCTACGAGCAGTACTTC.

The gene calls are TRBV27 and TRBJ2-7; 8 positions match TRBD1. The V and J ends lost 6 bases and 4 bases, in that order; junction bases with no gene match: 8. The CDR3 totals 14 residues. CDR1 is MNHEY, CDR2 SMNVEV, per germline (reference sequence). The DNA of the CDR3 is TGTGCCAGCAGACTCGGGACAGGAATTTACGAGCAGTACTTC. Translated, it gives CASRLGTGIYEQYF.

The chain joins TRBV10-3 to TRBJ1-1; D not certain. Per germline, CDR1 ENHRY and CDR2 SYGVKD. Trimming stripped 5 bases from V and 4 bases from J, with 14 bases between. This CDR3 spans 14 amino acids. The CDR3 here is CAISISSLGTEAFF. In DNA, the CDR3 is TGTGCCATCAGTATCTCGAGCTTGGGCACTGAAGCTTTCTTT.

CDR3: CASSLPGLAGGPLTGELFF. CDR3 bases: TGTGCCAGCAGCTTACCCGGACTAGCGGGAGGGCCGTTAACCGGGGAGCTGTTTTTT. This chain connects TRBV7-9 to TRBJ2-2; 15 nucleotides align to TRBD2. The CDR3 consists of 19 residues. Per germline, CDR1 SEHNR and CDR2 FQNEAQ (reference sequence). With 2 bases clipped from V and 5 bases from J, the junction kept 9 bases outside the gene matches.

The sample holds a few counts of this clone. The gene calls are TRBV7-2 and TRBJ2-1; no reliable D call. V was clipped by 3 bases and J by 4 bases, with 13 bases between them. CDR1 is SGHTA and CDR2 is FQGNSA in the germline V gene. This CDR3 is built from 15 residues. The CDR3, as DNA: TGTGCCAGCAGCTTGTATGGCGATGCGTACAATGAGCAGTTCTTC. It translates to CASSLYGDAYNEQFF.

This clone occurred once. The DNA of the CDR3 is TGTGCCAGCCAAGGGGGGGACAGGGGCCAGCCCCAGCATTTT. Its translation is CASQGGDRGQPQHF. The rearrangement uses TRBV19 and TRBJ1-5; TRBD1 matches at 10 bases. V gave up 9 bases and J gave up 7 bases; unmatched junction bases: 9. CDR1 and CDR2 (germline): LNHDA, SQIVND (reference sequence). The CDR3 runs to 14 residues.

Only one count was recorded for this clone. The chain links TRBV11-2 to TRBJ2-2; D is possibly TRBD2 (5 bases). Trimming removed 1 base at V and 6 bases at J, with 9 bases between. This CDR3 is built from 14 residues. Germline V CDR1 and CDR2: SGHAT, FQNNGV. CDR3 amino acids: CASSLAVEAGELFF. The CDR3 DNA is TGTGCCAGCAGCTTAGCGGTGGAGGCCGGGGAGCTGTTTTTT.

V usage is TRBV11-1 and J usage is TRBJ2-7, with D unresolved. Germline V lookup: CDR1 SGHAT, CDR2 FQDESV (reference sequence). V was shortened by 1 base and J by 2 bases, with 9 bases between the two germline ends. This CDR3 has 14 residues. The CDR3: CASSLEVGTYEQYF. In DNA form, the CDR3 reads TGTGCCAGCAGCTTAGAGGTCGGTACCTACGAGCAGTACTTC.

In this sample, this clone turned up once. This chain uses TRBV9 with TRBJ2-7, with 8 bases fitting TRBD2. CDR1 SGDLS and CDR2 YYNGEE come from the germline V gene. V shed 2 bases, J shed 3 bases, and the junction held 7 bases outside the gene matches. CDR3 length: 15 residues. CDR3 DNA sequence: TGTGCCAGCAGCGTTCTGGGTACTAGCGGCTACGAGCAGTACTTC. Translating it yields CASSVLGTSGYEQYF. The variable domain in full, with the rest retrieved from reference TRBV9 and TRBJ2-7, is DSGVTQTPKHLITATGQRVTLRCSPRSGDLSVYWYQQSLDQGLQFLIQYYNGEERAKGNILERFSAQQFPDLHSELNLSSLELGDSALYFCASSVLGTSGYEQYFGPGTRLTVT.

CDR3 sequence (DNA): TGCAGCGTTGGGGGTACTAGCGGGGCCTCGTACCAAGAGACCCAGTACTTC. Protein sequence: CSVGGTSGASYQETQYF. The chain employs TRBV29-1 and TRBJ2-5; 10 bases line up with TRBD2. CDR1 and CDR2 from the germline V gene are SQVTM and ANQGSEA. The V segment lost 4 bases and the J segment 0 bases; nucleotides outside the gene matches: 11. The length of the CDR3 is 17 residues.

Worth noting for this clone: Other DNA sequences of this sample code for an identical CDR3. This chain connects TRBV5-1 to TRBJ1-1, with TRBD1 as a possible D gene (5 bases). CDR1 SGHRS and CDR2 YFSETQ come from the germline V gene. The CDR3 sequence is 16 residues long. V lost 0 bases, J lost 0 bases, and 12 bases lay in between. This CDR3 is CASSLGTGVMNTEAFF. CDR3 sequence (DNA): TGCGCCAGCAGCTTGGGGACGGGGGTTATGAACACTGAAGCTTTCTTT.

The chain uses TRBV27 and TRBJ2-3; D perhaps matches TRBD2 (6 bases). The CDR3 is 15 amino acids. Germline assignment: CDR1 MNHEY and CDR2 SMNVEV (reference sequence). V was pared by 7 bases and J by 3 bases, with 17 bases between. The CDR3 protein is CASTPELASTDTQYF. The CDR3, as DNA: TGTGCCAGCACCCCTGAGCTAGCGTCTACAGATACGCAGTATTTT.

This clone was detected once. The genes are TRBV4-2 and TRBJ2-1; TRBD2 matches 12 bases. There are 17 residues in the CDR3. V lost 0 bases to trimming and J lost 3 bases; unmatched junction nucleotides: 3. Germline V gene sequence: CDR1 LGHNA, CDR2 YNFKEQ. The CDR3 nucleotides read TGTGCCAGCAGCCAAGATCCGACTAGCGGGAGCTACAATGAGCAGTTCTTC. It specifies CASSQDPTSGSYNEQFF.

J is TRBJ1-4 and V is TRBV6-1; D gene unclear. Trimming cost V 1 base and J 0 bases, with 6 bases left between them. Germline assignment: CDR1 MNHNS and CDR2 SASEGT. This CDR3 spans 15 amino acids. Here the CDR3 reads CASSEGFATNEKLFF. CDR3 bases: TGTGCCAGCAGTGAAGGGTTTGCAACTAATGAAAAACTGTTTTTT.

The chain employs TRBV5-5 and TRBJ1-5, with D perhaps TRBD1 (5 bases). Germline CDR1 SGHKS, CDR2 YYEKEE (reference sequence). The CDR3 sequence is 14 residues long. Trimming removed 0 bases from V and 7 bases from J, with 11 bases in between. This chain's CDR3 is CASSLGQSGQPQHF. The CDR3 DNA follows: TGTGCCAGCAGCTTGGGACAGTCTGGGCAGCCCCAGCATTTT.

The V gene is TRBV28, the J gene TRBJ1-5, with TRBD1 matching 11 bases. The CDR3 loop spans 16 amino acids. The junction had 8 bases not matched to a gene; V was cut back by 4 bases and J by 6 bases. CDR1 is MDHEN and CDR2 is SYDVKM in the germline V gene. CDR3 in DNA: TGTGCCAGCAGTTCGGGGGACAGGGGGGTTTTTCAGCCCCAGCATTTT. The encoded protein is CASSSGDRGVFQPQHF.